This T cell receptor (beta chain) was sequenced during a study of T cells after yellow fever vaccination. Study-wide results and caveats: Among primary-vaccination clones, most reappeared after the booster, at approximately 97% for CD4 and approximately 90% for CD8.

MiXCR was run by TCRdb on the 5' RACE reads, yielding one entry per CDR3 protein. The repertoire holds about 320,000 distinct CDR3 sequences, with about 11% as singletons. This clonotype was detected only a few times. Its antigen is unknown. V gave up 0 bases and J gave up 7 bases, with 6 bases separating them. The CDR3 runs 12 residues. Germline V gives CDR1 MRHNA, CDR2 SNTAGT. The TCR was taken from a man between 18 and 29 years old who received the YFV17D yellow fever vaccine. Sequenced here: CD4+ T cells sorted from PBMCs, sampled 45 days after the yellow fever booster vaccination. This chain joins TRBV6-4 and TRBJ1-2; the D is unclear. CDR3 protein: CASSDSRVGYTF. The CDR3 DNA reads TGTGCCAGCAGTGACTCTAGGGTTGGCTACACCTTC.